This is a list of T cell receptor beta chains from one sample in a study of CD8 T cells in Susac syndrome. Using its own MiXCR run on the immunoSEQ multiplex PCR reads, TCRdb lists one record per CDR3 protein. The table has about 240,000 distinct CDR3 sequences, 96% seen once; the top ten hold approximately 0.1%. Source material: CD4+ T cells from PBMCs. These receptors all come from a human donor with Susac syndrome. Both conserved end residues are part of each CDR3. A D gene is named only where the DNA matches it firmly. A row's size may be missing; if present it is once, few, many or a size class.

V gene: TRBV18; D gene: -; J gene: TRBJ2-7; clone size: -; CDR3 DNA: TGTGCCAGCTCCGGGACCTACGAGCAGTACTTC; CDR3 protein: CASSGTYEQYF
V gene: TRBV29-1; D gene: TRBD2; J gene: TRBJ2-1; clone size: -; CDR3 DNA: TGCAGCGTTGTTCTACTAGCGGCCTACAATGAGCAGTTCTTC; CDR3 protein: CSVVLLAAYNEQFF
V gene: TRBV12-3/TRBV12-4; D gene: -; J gene: TRBJ1-1; clone size: -; CDR3 DNA: TGTGCCAGCAGTTGGGTGAACACTGAAGCTTTCTTT; CDR3 protein: CASSWVNTEAFF
V gene: TRBV29-1; D gene: -; J gene: TRBJ2-3; clone size: -; CDR3 DNA: TGCAGCGTGGGGTGGGTAGCGATAGATACGCAGTATTTT; CDR3 protein: CSVGWVAIDTQYF
V gene: TRBV1; D gene: -; J gene: TRBJ2-1; clone size: -; CDR3 DNA: TGCACCAGCAGCCAGGGACTAGCGGGAATCAACAATGAGCAGTTCTTC; CDR3 protein: CTSSQGLAGINNEQFF
V gene: TRBV29-1; D gene: -; J gene: TRBJ1-1; clone size: -; CDR3 DNA: TGCAGCGCTACGCGAGTGAACACTGAAGCTTTCTTT; CDR3 protein: CSATRVNTEAFF
V gene: TRBV20-1; D gene: -; J gene: TRBJ2-3; clone size: -; CDR3 DNA: TGCAGTGCTAGAGATGGCGCGGGTTTCACAGATACGCAGTATTTT; CDR3 protein: CSARDGAGFTDTQYF
V gene: TRBV3-1; D gene: -; J gene: TRBJ1-2; clone size: -; CDR3 DNA: TGTGCCAGCAGCCAAGGGATCGGGGACTATGGCTACACCTTC; CDR3 protein: CASSQGIGDYGYTF
V gene: TRBV4-1; D gene: TRBD1; J gene: TRBJ2-7; clone size: -; CDR3 DNA: TGCGCCAGCAGGAGACAGGGGTCGCGGGACGAGCAGTACTTC; CDR3 protein: CASRRQGSRDEQYF
V gene: TRBV25-1; D gene: -; J gene: TRBJ2-2; clone size: -; CDR3 DNA: TGTGCCAGCCAGACGGTTACGGGGGAGCTGTTTTTT; CDR3 protein: CASQTVTGELFF
V gene: TRBV11-2; D gene: -; J gene: TRBJ2-1; clone size: -; CDR3 DNA: TGTGCCAGCAGCTTATCCCTAGCCGAGTACAATGAGCAGTTCTTC; CDR3 protein: CASSLSLAEYNEQFF
V gene: TRBV29-1; D gene: -; J gene: TRBJ2-3; clone size: -; CDR3 DNA: TGCAGCGTTGGACGGCAGCGGAACACAGATACGCAGTATTTT; CDR3 protein: CSVGRQRNTDTQYF
V gene: TRBV30; D gene: -; J gene: TRBJ2-5; clone size: -; CDR3 DNA: TGTGCCTGGAGTGTCTATCGGGGGCTTGTAGAGACCCAGTACTTC; CDR3 protein: CAWSVYRGLVETQYF
V gene: TRBV5-1; D gene: TRBD1; J gene: TRBJ2-3; clone size: -; CDR3 DNA: TGCGCCAGCAGCCCCTTCCAGGGGGCGGGCACAGATACGCAGTATTTT; CDR3 protein: CASSPFQGAGTDTQYF
V gene: TRBV4-1; D gene: TRBD1; J gene: TRBJ2-2; clone size: -; CDR3 DNA: TGCGCCAGCAAATTCTGGGGACAGGGAACCGGGGAGCTGTTTTTT; CDR3 protein: CASKFWGQGTGELFF
V gene: TRBV27; D gene: -; J gene: TRBJ2-2; clone size: few; CDR3 DNA: TGTGCCAGCAGTTTATGGGGCACCGGGGAGCTGTTTTTT; CDR3 protein: CASSLWGTGELFF
V gene: TRBV12-5; D gene: TRBD1; J gene: TRBJ2-7; clone size: -; CDR3 DNA: TGTGCTAGTGGTTTGACAGGGGGGACAGGATACGAGCAGTACTTC; CDR3 protein: CASGLTGGTGYEQYF
V gene: TRBV7-9; D gene: TRBD2; J gene: TRBJ2-1; clone size: -; CDR3 DNA: TGTGCCAGCAGCTTAGACGGACTAGCGAACAATGAGCAGTTCTTC; CDR3 protein: CASSLDGLANNEQFF
V gene: TRBV7-2; D gene: -; J gene: TRBJ1-5; clone size: -; CDR3 DNA: TGTGCCAGCAGCTTAGCCGTGAGGCCCCAGCATTTT; CDR3 protein: CASSLAVRPQHF
V gene: TRBV30; D gene: -; J gene: TRBJ2-5; clone size: -; CDR3 DNA: TGTGCCTACAACCGGGAGACCAGAGCCGGGACCCAGTACTTC; CDR3 protein: CAYNRETRAGTQYF
V gene: TRBV20-1; D gene: TRBD1; J gene: TRBJ2-7; clone size: -; CDR3 DNA: TGCAGTGCTTGGAGGACAGGGGGTTATTACGAGCAGTACTTC; CDR3 protein: CSAWRTGGYYEQYF
V gene: TRBV12-3/TRBV12-4; D gene: -; J gene: TRBJ2-5; clone size: -; CDR3 DNA: TGTGCCAGCGGTAGTGGGAACAGTGTCTACCAAGAGACCCAGTACTTC; CDR3 protein: CASGSGNSVYQETQYF
V gene: TRBV10-3; D gene: TRBD1; J gene: TRBJ2-2; clone size: -; CDR3 DNA: TGTGCCATCAGTGAGTCAGGGACAGGCCACACCGGGGAGCTGTTTTTT; CDR3 protein: CAISESGTGHTGELFF
V gene: TRBV14; D gene: -; J gene: TRBJ1-1; clone size: -; CDR3 DNA: TGTGCCAGCAGCCCCCTTCGCGGGGGCGGGTTGAACACTGAAGCTTTCTTT; CDR3 protein: CASSPLRGGGLNTEAFF
V gene: TRBV24-1; D gene: TRBD2; J gene: TRBJ2-2; clone size: -; CDR3 DNA: TGTGCCACCAGTCCCCCGCTGGGCGGGAGGGCCGGGGAGCTGTTTTTT; CDR3 protein: CATSPPLGGRAGELFF
V gene: TRBV18; D gene: -; J gene: TRBJ2-7; clone size: -; CDR3 DNA: TGTGCCAGCTCATTCAGGGACGAAAATAGGGCCTACGAGCAGTACTTC; CDR3 protein: CASSFRDENRAYEQYF
V gene: TRBV20-1; D gene: -; J gene: TRBJ2-2; clone size: -; CDR3 DNA: TGCAGTGCTGCCCCCGGGCCCACCACCGGGGAGCTGTTTTTT; CDR3 protein: CSAAPGPTTGELFF
V gene: TRBV20-1; D gene: -; J gene: TRBJ2-3; clone size: -; CDR3 DNA: TGCAGTGCAGTACGGGAGAGGGTAGATACGCAGTATTTT; CDR3 protein: CSAVRERVDTQYF
V gene: TRBV20-1; D gene: -; J gene: TRBJ2-7; clone size: -; CDR3 DNA: TGCAGTGCTAAACTCGGAAGGGGTACGGGCGAGCAGTACTTC; CDR3 protein: CSAKLGRGTGEQYF
V gene: TRBV2; D gene: TRBD1; J gene: TRBJ1-5; clone size: -; CDR3 DNA: TGTGCCAGCAGGACGGCACAGGGGTGGCAGCCCCAGCATTTT; CDR3 protein: CASRTAQGWQPQHF
V gene: TRBV28; D gene: -; J gene: TRBJ2-7; clone size: -; CDR3 DNA: TGTGCCAGCAGTTTCTTGGGCAGGGTAGTCGGCGAGCAGTACTTC; CDR3 protein: CASSFLGRVVGEQYF
V gene: TRBV4-2; D gene: TRBD1; J gene: TRBJ1-5; clone size: -; CDR3 DNA: TGTGCCAGCACAACAGGGGCAGATAGCAATCAGCCCCAGCATTTT; CDR3 protein: CASTTGADSNQPQHF
V gene: TRBV12-3/TRBV12-4; D gene: TRBD2; J gene: TRBJ2-1; clone size: -; CDR3 DNA: TGTGCCAGCAAAGAAAGACTAGCGGGAGTTGGTGAGCAGTTCTTC; CDR3 protein: CASKERLAGVGEQFF
V gene: TRBV3-1; D gene: -; J gene: TRBJ2-5; clone size: -; CDR3 DNA: TGTGCCAGCAGCCAGGGTTACCAAGAGACCCAGTACTTC; CDR3 protein: CASSQGYQETQYF
V gene: TRBV20-1; D gene: -; J gene: TRBJ1-2; clone size: -; CDR3 DNA: TGCAGTGCTAGTAGGACACAAGGTCGGGGCTACACCTTC; CDR3 protein: CSASRTQGRGYTF